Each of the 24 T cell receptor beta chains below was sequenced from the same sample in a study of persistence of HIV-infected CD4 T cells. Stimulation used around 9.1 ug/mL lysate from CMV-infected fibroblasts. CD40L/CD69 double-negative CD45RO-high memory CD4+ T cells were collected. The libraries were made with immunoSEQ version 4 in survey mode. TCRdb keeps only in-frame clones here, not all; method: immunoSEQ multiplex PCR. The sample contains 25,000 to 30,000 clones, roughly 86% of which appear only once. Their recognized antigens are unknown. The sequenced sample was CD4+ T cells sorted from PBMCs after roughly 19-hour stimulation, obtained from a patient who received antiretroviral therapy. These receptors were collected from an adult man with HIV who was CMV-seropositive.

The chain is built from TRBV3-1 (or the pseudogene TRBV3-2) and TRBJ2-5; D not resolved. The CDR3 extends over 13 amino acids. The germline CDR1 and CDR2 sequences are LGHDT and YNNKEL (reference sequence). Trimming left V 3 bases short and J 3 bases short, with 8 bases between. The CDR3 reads CASSHSKEETQYF. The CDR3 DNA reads TGTGCCAGCAGCCATTCGAAGGAAGAGACCCAGTACTTC.

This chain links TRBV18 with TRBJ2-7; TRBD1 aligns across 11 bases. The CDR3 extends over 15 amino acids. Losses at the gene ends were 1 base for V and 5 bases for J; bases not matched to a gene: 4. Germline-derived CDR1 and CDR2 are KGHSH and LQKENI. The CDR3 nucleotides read TGTGCCAGCTCACCACGCCGGACAGGGGGCGACGAGCAGTACTTC. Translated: CASSPRRTGGDEQYF.

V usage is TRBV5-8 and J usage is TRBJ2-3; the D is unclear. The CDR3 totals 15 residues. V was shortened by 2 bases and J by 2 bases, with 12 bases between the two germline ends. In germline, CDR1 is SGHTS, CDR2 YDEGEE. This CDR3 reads CASSLFERYTDTQYF. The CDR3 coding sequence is TGTGCCAGCAGCTTATTTGAGCGTTACACAGATACGCAGTATTTT.

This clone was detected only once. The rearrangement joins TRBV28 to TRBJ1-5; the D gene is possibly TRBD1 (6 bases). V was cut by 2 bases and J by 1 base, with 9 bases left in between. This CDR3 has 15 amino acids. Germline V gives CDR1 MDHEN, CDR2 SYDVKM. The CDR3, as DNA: TGTGCCAGCAGTTTAGGGGGCAGGAGCAATCAGCCCCAGCATTTT. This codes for CASSLGGRSNQPQHF.

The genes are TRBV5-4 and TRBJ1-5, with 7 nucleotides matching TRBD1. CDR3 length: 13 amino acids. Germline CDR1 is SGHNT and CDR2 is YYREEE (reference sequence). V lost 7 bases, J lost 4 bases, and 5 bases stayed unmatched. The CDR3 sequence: CASSGQPNQPQHF. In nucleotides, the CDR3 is TGTGCCAGCTCGGGACAGCCAAATCAGCCCCAGCATTTT.

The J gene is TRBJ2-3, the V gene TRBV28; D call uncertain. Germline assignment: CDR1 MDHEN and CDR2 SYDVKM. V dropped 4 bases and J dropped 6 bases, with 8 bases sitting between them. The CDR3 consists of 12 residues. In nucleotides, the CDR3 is TGTGCCAGCAGTTACCGATTTGATACGCAGTATTTT. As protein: CASSYRFDTQYF.

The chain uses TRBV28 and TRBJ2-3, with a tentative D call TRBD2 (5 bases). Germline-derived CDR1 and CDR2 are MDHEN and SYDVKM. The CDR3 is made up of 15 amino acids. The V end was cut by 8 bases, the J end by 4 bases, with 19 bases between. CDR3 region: CASFNPSPGSDTQYF. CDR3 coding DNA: TGTGCCAGCTTCAATCCCAGCCCGGGGTCAGATACGCAGTATTTT.

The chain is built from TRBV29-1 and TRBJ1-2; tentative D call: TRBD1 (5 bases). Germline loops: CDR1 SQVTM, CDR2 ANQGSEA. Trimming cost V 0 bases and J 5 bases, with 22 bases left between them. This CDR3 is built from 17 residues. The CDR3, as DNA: TGCAGCGTTGAAGAAGGGTCCCGGGCAGGGAAGGGGTATGGCTACACCTTC. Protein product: CSVEEGSRAGKGYGYTF.

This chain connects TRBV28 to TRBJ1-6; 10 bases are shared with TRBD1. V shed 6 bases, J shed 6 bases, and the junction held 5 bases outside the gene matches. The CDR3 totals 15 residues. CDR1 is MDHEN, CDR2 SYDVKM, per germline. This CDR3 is CASRRDRGANSPLHF. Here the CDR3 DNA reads TGTGCCAGCAGGCGGGACAGGGGAGCTAATTCACCCCTCCACTTT.

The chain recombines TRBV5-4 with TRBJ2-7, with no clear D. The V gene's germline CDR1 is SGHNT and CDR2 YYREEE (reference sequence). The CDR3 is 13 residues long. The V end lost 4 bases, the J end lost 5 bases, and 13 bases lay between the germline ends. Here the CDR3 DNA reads TGTGCCAGCAGCCCCGTGGGGAACCACGAGCAGTACTTC. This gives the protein CASSPVGNHEQYF.

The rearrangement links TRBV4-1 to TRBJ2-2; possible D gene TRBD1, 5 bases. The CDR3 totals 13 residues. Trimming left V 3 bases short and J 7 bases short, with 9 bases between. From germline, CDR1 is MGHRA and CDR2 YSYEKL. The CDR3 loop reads CASSQIQDGELFF. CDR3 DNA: TGCGCCAGCAGCCAGATACAGGACGGGGAGCTGTTTTTT.

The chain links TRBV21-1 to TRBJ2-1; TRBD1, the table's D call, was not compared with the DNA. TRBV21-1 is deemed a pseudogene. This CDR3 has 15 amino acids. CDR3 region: CASRGVEDGGNEQFF. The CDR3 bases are TGTGCCAGCAGGGGCGTCGAAGACGGTGGCAATGAGCAGTTCTTC.

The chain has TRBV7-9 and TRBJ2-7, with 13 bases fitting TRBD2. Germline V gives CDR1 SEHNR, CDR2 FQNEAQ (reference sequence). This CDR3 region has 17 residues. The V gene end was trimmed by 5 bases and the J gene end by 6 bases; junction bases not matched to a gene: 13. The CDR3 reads CASSPATSGGARFEQYF. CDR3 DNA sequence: TGTGCCAGCAGCCCCGCCACTAGCGGGGGGGCTAGGTTCGAGCAGTACTTC.

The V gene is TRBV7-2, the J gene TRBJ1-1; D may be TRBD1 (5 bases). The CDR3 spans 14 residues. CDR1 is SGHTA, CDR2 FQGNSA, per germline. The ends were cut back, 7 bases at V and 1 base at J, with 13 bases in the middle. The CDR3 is CASNRQGGNTEAFF. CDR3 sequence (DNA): TGTGCCAGCAATCGGCAGGGAGGGAACACTGAAGCTTTCTTT.

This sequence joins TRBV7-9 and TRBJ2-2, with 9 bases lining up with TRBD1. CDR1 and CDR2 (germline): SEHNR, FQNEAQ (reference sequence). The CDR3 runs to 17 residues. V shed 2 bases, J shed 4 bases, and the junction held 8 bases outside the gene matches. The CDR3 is CASSLKKGQGITGELFF. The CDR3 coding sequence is TGTGCCAGCAGCTTAAAAAAGGGACAGGGTATCACCGGGGAGCTGTTTTTT.

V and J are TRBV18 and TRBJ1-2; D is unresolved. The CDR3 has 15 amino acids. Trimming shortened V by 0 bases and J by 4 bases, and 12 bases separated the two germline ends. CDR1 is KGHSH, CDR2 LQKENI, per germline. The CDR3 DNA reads TGTGCCAGCTCACCACCGCAGGTACTGGGCTATGGCTACACCTTC. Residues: CASSPPQVLGYGYTF.

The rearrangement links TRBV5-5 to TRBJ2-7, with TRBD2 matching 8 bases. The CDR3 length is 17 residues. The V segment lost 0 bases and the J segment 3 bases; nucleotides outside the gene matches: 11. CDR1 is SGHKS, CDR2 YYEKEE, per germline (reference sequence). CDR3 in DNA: TGTGCCAGCAGCTTGGGTCGGGGGATAGCGGGGCTCTACGAGCAGTACTTC. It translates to CASSLGRGIAGLYEQYF.

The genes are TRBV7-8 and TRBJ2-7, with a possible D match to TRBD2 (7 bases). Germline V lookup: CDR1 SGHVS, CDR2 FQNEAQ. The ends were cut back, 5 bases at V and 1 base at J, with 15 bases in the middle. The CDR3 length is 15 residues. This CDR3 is CASSNREGRSYEQYF. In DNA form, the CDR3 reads TGTGCCAGCAGCAACAGGGAGGGTCGTTCCTACGAGCAGTACTTC.

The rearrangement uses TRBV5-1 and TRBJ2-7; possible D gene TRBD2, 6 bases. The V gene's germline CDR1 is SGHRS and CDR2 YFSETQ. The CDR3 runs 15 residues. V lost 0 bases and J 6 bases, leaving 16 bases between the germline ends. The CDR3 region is CASSLEPGLPGEQYF. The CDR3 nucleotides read TGCGCCAGCAGCTTGGAGCCGGGACTCCCGGGCGAGCAGTACTTC. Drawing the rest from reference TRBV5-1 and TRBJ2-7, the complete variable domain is KAGVTQTPRYLIKTRGQQVTLSCSPISGHRSVSWYQQTPGQGLQFLFEYFSETQRNKGNFPGRFSGRQFSNSRSEMNVSTLELGDSALYLCASSLEPGLPGEQYFGPGTRLTVT.

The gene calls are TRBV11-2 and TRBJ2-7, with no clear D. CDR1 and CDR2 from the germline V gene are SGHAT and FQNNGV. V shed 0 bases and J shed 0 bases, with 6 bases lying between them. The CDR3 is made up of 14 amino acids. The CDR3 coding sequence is TGTGCCAGCAGCTTAGACGTCAGCTCCTACGAGCAGTACTTC. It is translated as CASSLDVSSYEQYF.

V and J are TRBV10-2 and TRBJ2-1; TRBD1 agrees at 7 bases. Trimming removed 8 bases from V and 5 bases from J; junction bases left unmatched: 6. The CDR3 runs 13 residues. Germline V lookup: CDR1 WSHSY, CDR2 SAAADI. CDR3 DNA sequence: TGCGCCAGCGGGATTGGACAGGACAATGAGCAGTTCTTC. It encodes CASGIGQDNEQFF.

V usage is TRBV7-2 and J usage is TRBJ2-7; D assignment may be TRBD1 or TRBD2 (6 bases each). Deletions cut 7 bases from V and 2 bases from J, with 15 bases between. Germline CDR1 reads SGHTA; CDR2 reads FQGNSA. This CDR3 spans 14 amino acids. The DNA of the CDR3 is TGTGCCAGCACTTACAAAGGGGGGCCCTACGAGCAGTACTTC. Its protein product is CASTYKGGPYEQYF.

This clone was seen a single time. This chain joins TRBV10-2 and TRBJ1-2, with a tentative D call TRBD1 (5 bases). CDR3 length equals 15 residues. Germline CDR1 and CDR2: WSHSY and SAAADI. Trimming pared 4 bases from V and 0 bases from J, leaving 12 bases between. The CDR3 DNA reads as TGCGCCAGCAGTGGGGGACGGGGAACTAACTATGGCTACACCTTC. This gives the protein CASSGGRGTNYGYTF.

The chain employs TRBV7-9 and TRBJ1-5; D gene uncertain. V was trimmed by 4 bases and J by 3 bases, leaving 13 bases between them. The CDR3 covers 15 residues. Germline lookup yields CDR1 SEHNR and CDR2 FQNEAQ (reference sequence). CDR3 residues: CASSSASGINQPQHF. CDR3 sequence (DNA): TGTGCCAGCAGCTCCGCCTCGGGTATCAATCAGCCCCAGCATTTT.